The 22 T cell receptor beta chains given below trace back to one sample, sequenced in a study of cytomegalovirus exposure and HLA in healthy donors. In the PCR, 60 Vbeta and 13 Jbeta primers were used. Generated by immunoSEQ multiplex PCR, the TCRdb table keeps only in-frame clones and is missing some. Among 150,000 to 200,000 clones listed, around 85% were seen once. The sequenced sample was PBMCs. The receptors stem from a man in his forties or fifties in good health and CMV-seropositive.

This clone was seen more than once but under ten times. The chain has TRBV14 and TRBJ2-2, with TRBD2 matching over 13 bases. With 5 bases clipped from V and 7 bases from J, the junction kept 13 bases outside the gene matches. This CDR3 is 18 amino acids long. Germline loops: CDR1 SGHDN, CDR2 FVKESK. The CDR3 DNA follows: TGTGCCAGCAGCTATCGACTAGCGGGGGGATCATTCATCGGGGAGCTGTTTTTT. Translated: CASSYRLAGGSFIGELFF.

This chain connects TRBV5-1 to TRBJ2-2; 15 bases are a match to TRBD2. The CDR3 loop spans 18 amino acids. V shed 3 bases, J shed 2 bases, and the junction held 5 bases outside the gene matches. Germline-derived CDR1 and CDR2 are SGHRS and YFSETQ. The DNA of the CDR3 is TGCGCCAGCAGCTCGGGACTAGCGGGGGGCCAAAACACCGGGGAGCTGTTTTTT. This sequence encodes CASSSGLAGGQNTGELFF.

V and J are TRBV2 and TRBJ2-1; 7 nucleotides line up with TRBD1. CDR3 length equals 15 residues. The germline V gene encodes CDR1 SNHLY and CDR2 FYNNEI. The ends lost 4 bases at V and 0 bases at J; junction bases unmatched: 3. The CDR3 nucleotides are TGTGCCAGCAGTGTCGGGACAGCCTCCTACAATGAGCAGTTCTTC. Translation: CASSVGTASYNEQFF.

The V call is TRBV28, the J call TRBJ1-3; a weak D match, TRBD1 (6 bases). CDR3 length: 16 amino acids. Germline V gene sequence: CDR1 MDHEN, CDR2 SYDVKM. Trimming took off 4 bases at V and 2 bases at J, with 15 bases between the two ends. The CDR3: CASSSAGDVAGNTIYF. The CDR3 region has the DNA TGTGCCAGCAGTTCGGCAGGGGATGTCGCTGGAAACACCATATATTTT. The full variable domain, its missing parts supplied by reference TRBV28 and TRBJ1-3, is DVKVTQSSRYLVKRTGEKVFLECVQDMDHENMFWYRQDPGLGLRLIYFSYDVKMKEKGDIPEGYSVSREKKERFSLILESASTNQTSMYLCASSSAGDVAGNTIYFGEGSWLTVV.

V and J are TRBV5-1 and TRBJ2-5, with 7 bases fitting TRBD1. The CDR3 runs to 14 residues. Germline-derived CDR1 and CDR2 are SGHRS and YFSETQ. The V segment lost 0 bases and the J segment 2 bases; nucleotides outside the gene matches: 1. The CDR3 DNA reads TGCGCCAGCAGCTTGGCGGGACAGCAAGAGACCCAGTACTTC. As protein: CASSLAGQQETQYF.

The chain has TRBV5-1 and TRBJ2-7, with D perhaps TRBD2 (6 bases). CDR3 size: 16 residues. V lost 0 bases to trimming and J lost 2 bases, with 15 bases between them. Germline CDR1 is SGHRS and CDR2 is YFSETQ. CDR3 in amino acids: CASSLEVGGEAYEQYF. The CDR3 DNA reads TGCGCCAGCAGCTTGGAAGTGGGCGGGGAGGCCTACGAGCAGTACTTC.

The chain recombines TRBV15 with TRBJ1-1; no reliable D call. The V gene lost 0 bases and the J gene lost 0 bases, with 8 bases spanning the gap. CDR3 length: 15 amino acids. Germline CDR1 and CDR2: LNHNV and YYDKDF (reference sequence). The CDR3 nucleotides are TGTGCCACCAGCAGAGATTACGACTTGAACACTGAAGCTTTCTTT. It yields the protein CATSRDYDLNTEAFF.

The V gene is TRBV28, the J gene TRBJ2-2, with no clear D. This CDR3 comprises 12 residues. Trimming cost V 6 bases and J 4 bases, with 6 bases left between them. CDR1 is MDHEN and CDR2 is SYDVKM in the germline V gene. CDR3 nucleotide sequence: TGTGCCAGCAGGTCCGGCACCGGGGAGCTGTTTTTT. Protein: CASRSGTGELFF.

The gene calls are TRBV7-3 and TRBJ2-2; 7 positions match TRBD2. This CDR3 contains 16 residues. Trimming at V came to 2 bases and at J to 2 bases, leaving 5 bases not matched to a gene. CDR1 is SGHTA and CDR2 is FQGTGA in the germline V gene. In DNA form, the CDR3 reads TGTGCCAGCAGCTTAGGGAGCGGGGCAAACACCGGGGAGCTGTTTTTT. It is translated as CASSLGSGANTGELFF.

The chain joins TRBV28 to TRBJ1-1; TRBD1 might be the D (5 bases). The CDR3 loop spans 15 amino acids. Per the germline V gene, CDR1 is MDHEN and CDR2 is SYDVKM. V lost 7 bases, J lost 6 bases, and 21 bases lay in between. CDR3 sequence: CASTSPPAGRPEAFF. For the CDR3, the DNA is TGTGCCAGCACCTCACCTCCGGCAGGGCGGCCTGAAGCTTTCTTT.

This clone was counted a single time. The CDR3 DNA sequence: TGTGCCAGAGGGGGGGGACAGGAAGTAATAGGCACTGAAGCTTTCTTT. As protein: CARGGGQEVIGTEAFF. The rearrangement links TRBV6-9 to TRBJ1-1; the match to TRBD1 covers 8 bases. V lost 9 bases and J lost 4; bases outside the gene matches: 16. Germline loops: CDR1 MNHGY, CDR2 SVAAGI. The CDR3 runs 16 residues.

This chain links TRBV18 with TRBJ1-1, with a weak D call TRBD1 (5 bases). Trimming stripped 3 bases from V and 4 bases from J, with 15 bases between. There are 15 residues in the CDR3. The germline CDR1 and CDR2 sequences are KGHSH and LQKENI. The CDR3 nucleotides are TGTGCCAGCTCACCTAGGGGAACCGGACCCACTGAAGCTTTCTTT. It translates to CASSPRGTGPTEAFF.

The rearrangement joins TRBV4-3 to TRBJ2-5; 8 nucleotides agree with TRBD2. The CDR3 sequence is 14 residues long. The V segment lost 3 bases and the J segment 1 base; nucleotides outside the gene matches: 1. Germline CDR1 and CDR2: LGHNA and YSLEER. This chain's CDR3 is CASSHTSGQETQYF. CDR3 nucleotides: TGCGCCAGCAGCCACACTAGCGGCCAAGAGACCCAGTACTTC.

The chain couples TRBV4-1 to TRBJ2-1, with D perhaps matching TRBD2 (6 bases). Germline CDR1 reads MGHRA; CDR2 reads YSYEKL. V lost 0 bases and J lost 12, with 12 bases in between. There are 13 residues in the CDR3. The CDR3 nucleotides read TGCGCCAGCAGCCAAGAAACGGGGGATCGGCAGTTCTTC. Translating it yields CASSQETGDRQFF.

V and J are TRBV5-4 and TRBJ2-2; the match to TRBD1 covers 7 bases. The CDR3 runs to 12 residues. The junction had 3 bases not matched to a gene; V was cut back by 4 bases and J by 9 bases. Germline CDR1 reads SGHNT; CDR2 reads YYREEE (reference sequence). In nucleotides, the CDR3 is TGTGCCAGCAGCGGGACAGAGAGGGAGCTGTTTTTT. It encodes CASSGTERELFF. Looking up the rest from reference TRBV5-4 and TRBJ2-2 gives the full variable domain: ETGVTQSPTHLIKTRGQQVTLRCSSQSGHNTVSWYQQALGQGPQFIFQYYREEENGRGNFPPRFSGLQFPNYSSELNVNALELDDSALYLCASSGTERELFFGEGSRLTVL.

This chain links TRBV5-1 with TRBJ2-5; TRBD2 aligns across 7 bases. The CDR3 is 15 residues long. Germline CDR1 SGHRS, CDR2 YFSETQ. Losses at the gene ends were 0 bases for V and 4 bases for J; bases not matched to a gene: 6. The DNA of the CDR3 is TGCGCCAGCAGCTTGGTGCCGGGGGGAAGAGAGACCCAGTACTTC. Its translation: CASSLVPGGRETQYF.

The chain's CDR3 is CASSTSGGGTGMDEQYF. The CDR3 coding sequence is TGTGCCAGCTCCACAAGCGGGGGGGGGACTGGAATGGACGAGCAGTACTTC. The rearrangement joins TRBV18 to TRBJ2-7, with 10 positions matching TRBD2. Per germline, CDR1 KGHSH and CDR2 LQKENI. The trim removed 6 bases at V and 5 bases at J, leaving 16 bases unmatched. This CDR3 spans 17 amino acids.

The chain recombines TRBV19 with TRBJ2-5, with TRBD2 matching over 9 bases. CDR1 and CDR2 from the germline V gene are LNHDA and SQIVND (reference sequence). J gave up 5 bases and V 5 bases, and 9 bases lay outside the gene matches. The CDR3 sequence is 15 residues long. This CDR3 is CASSPRTSVDETQYF. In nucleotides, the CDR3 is TGTGCCAGTAGTCCCCGGACTAGCGTCGACGAGACCCAGTACTTC.

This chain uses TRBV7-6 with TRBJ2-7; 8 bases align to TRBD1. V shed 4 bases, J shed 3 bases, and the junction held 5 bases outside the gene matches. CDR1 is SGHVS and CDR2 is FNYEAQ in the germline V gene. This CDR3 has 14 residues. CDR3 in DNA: TGTGCCAGCAGCTACAGGGACAGGAGCTACGAGCAGTACTTC. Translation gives CASSYRDRSYEQYF.

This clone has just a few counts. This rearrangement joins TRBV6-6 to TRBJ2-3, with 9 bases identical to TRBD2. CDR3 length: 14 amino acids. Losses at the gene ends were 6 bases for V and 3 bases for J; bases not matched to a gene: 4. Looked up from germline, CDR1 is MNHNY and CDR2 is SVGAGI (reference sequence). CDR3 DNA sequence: TGTGCCAGCAGCCATAGCGGGAGTACAGATACGCAGTATTTT. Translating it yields CASSHSGSTDTQYF.

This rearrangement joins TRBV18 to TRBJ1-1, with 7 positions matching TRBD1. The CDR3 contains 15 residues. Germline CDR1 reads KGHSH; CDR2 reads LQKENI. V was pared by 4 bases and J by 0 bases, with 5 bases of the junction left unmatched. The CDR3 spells CASSRTGTMNTEAFF. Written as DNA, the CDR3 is TGTGCCAGCTCACGGACAGGTACCATGAACACTGAAGCTTTCTTT.

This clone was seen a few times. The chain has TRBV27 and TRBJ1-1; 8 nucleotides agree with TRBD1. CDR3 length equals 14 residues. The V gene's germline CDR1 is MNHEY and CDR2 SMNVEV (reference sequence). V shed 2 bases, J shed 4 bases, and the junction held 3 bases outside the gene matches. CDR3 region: CASSLARGLTEAFF. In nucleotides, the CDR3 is TGTGCCAGCAGTTTAGCCAGGGGGCTCACTGAAGCTTTCTTT.